The 26 T cell receptor beta chains below were found in one sample sequenced in a study of T cell changes during pregnancy in multiple sclerosis. TCRdb's copy holds only in-frame clones and misses some; the assay was immunoSEQ multiplex PCR. The table includes some 46,000 clones, 80% to 95% detected once. The sequenced sample was CD4+ T cells from peripheral blood mononuclear cells, obtained after pregnancy. These receptors originate from a female donor with multiple sclerosis, enrolled in a pregnancy study.

This clone has just one count. The V call is TRBV18, the J call TRBJ2-1; 8 nucleotides match TRBD1. The CDR3 is 15 amino acids. With V trimmed by 3 bases and J by 7 bases, 8 bases remained unmatched. Germline CDR1 is KGHSH and CDR2 is LQKENI. CDR3 coding DNA: TGTGCCAGCTCACCGCTACGGACAGGGAGTAATGAGCAGTTCTTC. Its protein product is CASSPLRTGSNEQFF.

The chain joins TRBV7-2 to TRBJ2-2; D gene ambiguous. This CDR3 is built from 16 residues. Between the trimmed V and J ends, which lost 5 bases and 6 bases, there was a span of 19 bases. Germline loops: CDR1 SGHTA, CDR2 FQGNSA. CDR3 in DNA: TGTGCCAGCAGCCGCCGAAATCCGCAGTCGTCCGGGGAGCTGTTTTTT. This sequence encodes CASSRRNPQSSGELFF.

The rearrangement links TRBV29-1 to TRBJ1-2; D gene unclear. CDR3 size: 15 residues. Germline CDR1 SQVTM, CDR2 ANQGSEA. Trimming removed 2 bases from V and 8 bases from J, with 21 bases in between. CDR3 coding DNA: TGCAGCGTTGAACCCCACAACCGTCCAGGTGAAGGCTACACCTTC. Protein product: CSVEPHNRPGEGYTF. The entire variable domain, with the rest obtained from reference TRBV29-1 and TRBJ1-2, is as follows: SAVISQKPSRDICQRGTSLTIQCQVDSQVTMMFWYRQQPGQSLTLIATANQGSEATYESGFVIDKFPISRPNLTFSTLTVSNMSPEDSSIYLCSVEPHNRPGEGYTFGSGTRLTVV.

The chain recombines TRBV27 with TRBJ1-2, with 7 bases lining up with TRBD1. Germline V CDR1 and CDR2: MNHEY, SMNVEV (reference sequence). This CDR3 region has 14 residues. Losses at the gene ends were 5 bases for V and 3 bases for J; bases not matched to a gene: 6. In DNA, the CDR3 is TGTGCCAGCAGTCCGGGACAGCCTTACTATGGCTACACCTTC. It yields the protein CASSPGQPYYGYTF.

The CDR3 here is CASKSFAGAFTEQYF. CDR3 nucleotides: TGCGCCAGCAAATCGTTTGCAGGGGCCTTTACCGAGCAGTACTTC. This chain joins TRBV5-1 and TRBJ2-7, with D perhaps TRBD1 (6 bases). The CDR3 is 15 amino acids. Germline CDR1 is SGHRS and CDR2 is YFSETQ. V lost 6 bases, J lost 6 bases, and 22 bases lay in between.

The V call is TRBV7-9, the J call TRBJ2-2; the match to TRBD2 covers 12 bases. The CDR3 length is 18 residues. Germline lookup yields CDR1 SEHNR and CDR2 FQNEAQ (reference sequence). Trimming cost V 4 bases and J 1 base; bases outside gene matches: 7. CDR3 nucleotides: TGTGCCAGCAGCTCAAGCGGACTAGCGGGGAAGAACACCGGGGAGCTGTTTTTT. Its translation is CASSSSGLAGKNTGELFF.

This chain joins TRBV19 and TRBJ2-3, with 7 bases lining up with TRBD2. Trimming removed 2 bases from V and 2 bases from J; junction bases left unmatched: 1. CDR3 length: 14 amino acids. CDR1 and CDR2 (germline): LNHDA, SQIVND (reference sequence). CDR3 sequence: CASSIQRDTDTQYF. The CDR3 bases are TGTGCCAGTAGTATACAGCGGGACACAGATACGCAGTATTTT.

The chain joins TRBV5-4 to TRBJ2-7; 10 nucleotides match TRBD2. The CDR3 length is 16 residues. Germline V lookup: CDR1 SGHNT, CDR2 YYREEE (reference sequence). Germline trimming cut 2 bases from V and 3 bases from J; bases unmatched to any gene: 8. CDR3 sequence reads: CASSFEFGTSVYEQYF. The CDR3 region has the DNA TGTGCCAGCAGCTTCGAGTTCGGGACTAGCGTCTACGAGCAGTACTTC.

This chain connects TRBV7-2 to TRBJ1-1; no firm D call. The CDR3 has 12 amino acids. CDR1 is SGHTA and CDR2 is FQGNSA in the germline V gene. Trimming removed 5 bases at V and 6 bases at J, with 10 bases between. This chain's CDR3 is CASSTMAPEAFF. CDR3 nucleotides: TGTGCCAGCAGCACCATGGCCCCTGAAGCTTTCTTT.

The rearrangement uses TRBV5-1 and TRBJ2-1; D may be TRBD2 (5 bases). V gave up 0 bases and J gave up 12 bases, with 10 bases separating them. The CDR3 spans 12 residues. In germline, CDR1 is SGHRS, CDR2 YFSETQ. CDR3: CASSLVERMQFF. In nucleotides, the CDR3 is TGCGCCAGCAGCTTGGTAGAGCGGATGCAGTTCTTC.

The chain employs TRBV30 and TRBJ1-5; 7 positions match TRBD1. Trimming cost V 1 base and J 7 bases; bases outside gene matches: 4. In germline, CDR1 is GTSNPN, CDR2 SVGIG (reference sequence). CDR3 length: 13 residues. CDR3 bases: TGTGCCTGGAGTGGAGGGGGCGGGCAGCCCCAGCATTTT. Translated, it gives CAWSGGGGQPQHF.

The chain has TRBV6-1 and TRBJ1-2, with D hard to call. From germline, CDR1 is MNHNS and CDR2 SASEGT. The germline V and J ends were trimmed by 1 base and 6 bases, with 9 bases remaining between them. The CDR3 consists of 13 residues. In DNA form, the CDR3 reads TGTGCCAGCAGTGAAGGGCAGGTTAATGGCTACACCTTC. This sequence encodes CASSEGQVNGYTF.

This clone was observed once. The V call is TRBV7-2, the J call TRBJ1-1; 9 nucleotides line up with TRBD1. The CDR3 length is 16 residues. In germline, CDR1 is SGHTA, CDR2 FQGNSA. The V gene end was trimmed by 3 bases and the J gene end by 1 base; junction bases not matched to a gene: 6. The chain's CDR3 is CASSFTSTGGNTEAFF. The CDR3 nucleotides are TGTGCCAGCAGCTTTACATCGACAGGGGGGAACACTGAAGCTTTCTTT.

The rearrangement uses TRBV6-5 and TRBJ2-6; 7 positions match TRBD1. Germline CDR1 is MNHEY and CDR2 is SVGAGI. This CDR3 spans 16 amino acids. J was trimmed by 2 bases and V by 2 bases; bases with no gene match: 3. The CDR3 DNA is TGTGCCAGCAGTTACGAGGGGGCCCCTGGGGCCAACGTCCTGACTTTC. The encoded protein is CASSYEGAPGANVLTF.

This chain connects TRBV5-1 to TRBJ2-1; 10 positions agree with TRBD2. The CDR3 has 16 amino acids. Germline trimming cut 4 bases from V and 2 bases from J; bases unmatched to any gene: 6. The germline V gene has CDR1 SGHRS and CDR2 YFSETQ. The CDR3 sequence: CASSGGLAVPYNEQFF. CDR3 sequence (DNA): TGCGCCAGCAGCGGCGGACTAGCGGTCCCCTACAATGAGCAGTTCTTC.

The genes are TRBV5-1 and TRBJ1-5; D is uncertain. The CDR3 covers 15 residues. Trimming removed 3 bases from V and 0 bases from J, with 10 bases in between. CDR1 and CDR2 from the germline V gene are SGHRS and YFSETQ. DNA of the CDR3: TGCGCCAGCAGCTCAGAACCCTCTAGCAATCAGCCCCAGCATTTT. Translation gives CASSSEPSSNQPQHF.

The rearrangement links TRBV27 to TRBJ1-1; a possible D gene is TRBD1 (6 bases). The CDR3 loop spans 14 amino acids. V was cut by 1 base and J by 1 base, with 7 bases left in between. The germline CDR1 and CDR2 sequences are MNHEY and SMNVEV (reference sequence). CDR3 region: CASSLLGQNTEAFF. The CDR3 DNA sequence: TGTGCCAGCAGTTTATTGGGACAGAACACTGAAGCTTTCTTT.

The rearrangement joins TRBV5-5 to TRBJ1-3; D uncertain. This CDR3 has 13 residues. Looked up from germline, CDR1 is SGHKS and CDR2 is YYEKEE (reference sequence). Deletions cut 4 bases from V and 2 bases from J, with 7 bases between. CDR3 sequence reads: CASSRVAGNTIYF. CDR3 nucleotides: TGTGCCAGCAGCCGGGTGGCTGGAAACACCATATATTTT.

V usage is TRBV6-4 and J usage is TRBJ2-6; possibly TRBD1 for D (6 bases). The CDR3 consists of 14 residues. The V and J ends lost 3 bases and 4 bases respectively, with 7 bases between them. Germline V lookup: CDR1 MRHNA, CDR2 SNTAGT. The CDR3 is CASSDTGGANVLTF. The CDR3 bases are TGTGCCAGCAGTGATACAGGGGGGGCCAACGTCCTGACTTTC.

This chain uses TRBV6-5 with TRBJ1-2, with TRBD1 matching 9 bases. The CDR3 totals 13 residues. Germline CDR1 and CDR2: MNHEY and SVGAGI. Losses at the gene ends were 6 bases for V and 6 bases for J; bases not matched to a gene: 5. CDR3 sequence reads: CASRRTGVDGYTF. The CDR3 DNA reads as TGTGCCAGCAGACGGACAGGGGTGGATGGCTACACCTTC.

The chain employs TRBV21-1 and TRBJ2-7; the table assigns TRBD2, which was not confirmed against the DNA. TRBV21-1 is a documented pseudogene. The CDR3 is 20 residues long. The CDR3: CASSKTIGLAGAIQRERQYF. CDR3 sequence (DNA): TGTGCCAGCAGCAAAACTATAGGACTAGCGGGAGCTATCCAAAGAGAACGGCAGTACTTC.

CDR3 in DNA: TGTGCCAGCTCCGGGACTGAGTTCTACGAGCAGTACTTC. It codes for CASSGTEFYEQYF. V usage is TRBV2 and J usage is TRBJ2-7; D possibly corresponds to TRBD2 (6 bases). Trimming shortened V by 8 bases and J by 3 bases, and 14 bases separated the two germline ends. Germline V lookup: CDR1 SNHLY, CDR2 FYNNEI. This CDR3 is built from 13 residues.

V gene TRBV4-1 combines with J gene TRBJ2-2; tentatively, D is TRBD1 (7 bases). The CDR3 is made up of 15 amino acids. Trimming removed 0 bases at V and 7 bases at J, with 12 bases between. Germline values: CDR1 MGHRA, CDR2 YSYEKL. CDR3: CASSQETGRYGELFF. For the CDR3, the DNA is TGCGCCAGCAGCCAAGAGACAGGGAGGTACGGGGAGCTGTTTTTT.

Only one count was recorded for this clone. Other DNA sequences in the sample encode the same CDR3. This chain's CDR3 is CASSLSGRADNEQFF. CDR3 coding DNA: TGTGCCAGCAGCTTAAGCGGGAGGGCCGACAATGAGCAGTTCTTC. This chain joins TRBV11-3 and TRBJ2-1, with 10 nucleotides matching TRBD2. CDR3 length: 15 residues. V was pared by 2 bases and J by 5 bases, with 3 bases of the junction left unmatched. The germline V gene has CDR1 SGHNT and CDR2 YENEEA.

The CDR3 sequence: CASETREVAYEQYF. The CDR3 region has the DNA TGTGCCAGTGAAACGAGGGAAGTCGCCTACGAGCAGTACTTC. The chain joins TRBV19 to TRBJ2-7; tentative D call: TRBD2 (5 bases). There are 14 residues in the CDR3. The V end lost 8 bases, the J end lost 2 bases, and 16 bases lay between the germline ends. The germline V gene encodes CDR1 LNHDA and CDR2 SQIVND (reference sequence).

The gene calls are TRBV20-1 and TRBJ2-5, with D possibly matching TRBD1 (6 bases). The germline CDR1 and CDR2 sequences are DFQATT and SNEGSKA (reference sequence). The CDR3 length is 11 residues. The V end was cut by 5 bases, the J end by 5 bases, with 9 bases between. CDR3 sequence: CSAAGEETQYF. The CDR3 coding sequence is TGCAGTGCTGCAGGGGAGGAGACCCAGTACTTC.